Following are 11 T cell receptor beta chains from one sample sequenced in a study of cytomegalovirus exposure and HLA in healthy donors. PCR amplification relied on 60 Vbeta primers (plus 13 Jbeta primers). TCRdb keeps only in-frame clones here, not all; method: immunoSEQ multiplex PCR. The table includes 110,000 to 150,000 clones, 70% detected once. The sequencing input was PBMCs. These receptors all stem from a woman in her 30s in good health and CMV-seronegative.

The chain links TRBV6-5 to TRBJ1-2, with D hard to call. The V gene lost 8 bases and the J gene lost 3 bases, with 10 bases spanning the gap. The CDR3 is 12 residues long. Germline V gene data show CDR1 as MNHEY and CDR2 as SVGAGI. The CDR3 DNA sequence: TGTGCCAGCGGCACGGGGTACTATGGCTACACCTTC. Protein: CASGTGYYGYTF.

V is TRBV29-1 and J is TRBJ1-2; 9 bases map to TRBD1. Germline assignment: CDR1 SQVTM and CDR2 ANQGSEA. The length of the CDR3 is 14 residues. CDR3 nucleotides: TGCAGTGCGACCGGGACAGGGCCACGAGATGGCTACACCTTC. Protein sequence: CSATGTGPRDGYTF. Filled out from reference TRBV29-1 and TRBJ1-2, the complete variable domain reads SAVISQKPSRDICQRGTSLTIQCQVDSQVTMMFWYRQQPGQSLTLIATANQGSEATYESGFVIDKFPISRPNLTFSTLTVSNMSPEDSSIYLCSATGTGPRDGYTFGSGTRLTVV.

The genes are TRBV6-6 and TRBJ1-1; no reliable D call. Per the germline V gene, CDR1 is MNHNY and CDR2 is SVGAGI (reference sequence). This CDR3 has 12 amino acids. V was clipped by 6 bases and J by 7 bases, with 12 bases between them. The CDR3 here is CASRDPDCEAFF. The DNA of the CDR3 is TGTGCCAGCAGGGACCCGGACTGTGAAGCTTTCTTT.

This sequence joins TRBV18 and TRBJ2-7; TRBD2 might be the D (6 bases). This CDR3 region has 15 residues. V was cut by 2 bases and J by 7 bases, with 18 bases left in between. CDR1 KGHSH and CDR2 LQKENI come from the germline V gene. CDR3 DNA: TGTGCCAGCTCACCAGGGGAAGGGGCACGGGGGGAGCAGTACTTC. Translated, it gives CASSPGEGARGEQYF.

The gene calls are TRBV4-1 and TRBJ2-2, with 7 nucleotides matching TRBD1. The germline V gene encodes CDR1 MGHRA and CDR2 YSYEKL. The CDR3 contains 16 residues. V lost 1 base to trimming and J lost 7 bases; unmatched junction nucleotides: 9. Written as DNA, the CDR3 is TGCGCCAGCAGCCAAGGGGTGACAGGGTTCGGCGGGGAGCTGTTTTTT. It codes for CASSQGVTGFGGELFF.

This clone was recorded once. The gene calls are TRBV10-3 and TRBJ1-3; no clear D. The CDR3 spans 16 residues. CDR1 and CDR2 (germline): ENHRY, SYGVKD. Between the trimmed V and J ends, which lost 6 bases and 0 bases, there was a span of 15 bases. The CDR3, as DNA: TGTGCCATCAGCGGAGGTTCACCCGTCTCTGGAAACACCATATATTTT. This translates into CAISGGSPVSGNTIYF.

V is TRBV15 and J is TRBJ2-3, with a tentative D call TRBD1 (5 bases). Germline loops: CDR1 LNHNV, CDR2 YYDKDF (reference sequence). The CDR3 length is 15 residues. Trimming removed 1 base at V and 0 bases at J, with 8 bases between. CDR3: CATSRGQRSTDTQYF. In nucleotides, the CDR3 is TGTGCCACCAGCAGAGGACAGCGTAGCACAGATACGCAGTATTTT.

This chain links TRBV2 with TRBJ2-7; possible D gene TRBD2, 6 bases. The CDR3 runs 14 residues. V was pared by 6 bases and J by 1 base, with 13 bases between. The germline V gene encodes CDR1 SNHLY and CDR2 FYNNEI. CDR3 sequence: CASRGGLGSYEQYF. The CDR3 DNA sequence: TGTGCCAGCAGGGGGGGACTCGGATCCTACGAGCAGTACTTC.

This clone was seen a handful of times. This chain joins TRBV29-1 and TRBJ2-3; the match to TRBD1 covers 9 bases. Germline lookup yields CDR1 SQVTM and CDR2 ANQGSEA. The CDR3 spans 12 residues. J was trimmed by 3 bases and V by 8 bases; bases with no gene match: 3. The CDR3 bases are TGCAGCATTGGACAGGGGACAGATACGCAGTATTTT. This sequence encodes CSIGQGTDTQYF.

V and J are TRBV5-1 and TRBJ1-5; D call uncertain. This CDR3 is built from 15 residues. V lost 4 bases, J lost 0 bases, and 11 bases lay in between. In germline, CDR1 is SGHRS, CDR2 YFSETQ. Here the CDR3 DNA reads TGCGCCAGCAGCCCCACAAGCGGTAGCAATCAGCCCCAGCATTTT. Translation gives CASSPTSGSNQPQHF.

The chain has TRBV5-1 and TRBJ2-7, with D maybe TRBD2 (6 bases). Trimming took 5 bases from V and 0 from J, leaving 18 bases between them. Germline V gene lookup returns CDR1 SGHRS and CDR2 YFSETQ. The CDR3 spans 16 residues. CDR3: CASSPEMGLSSYEQYF. The CDR3 nucleotides read TGCGCCAGCAGTCCTGAGATGGGACTTAGCTCCTACGAGCAGTACTTC.